This entry is about one T cell receptor beta chain. The data originate from a study of T cell responses to AZD1222 COVID-19 vaccine. About the research overall: It was second doses at about 4 or about 12 weeks that were pooled.

The protocol was immunoSEQ multiplex PCR, while the TCRdb copy is restricted to in-frame clones and leaves out a portion. Found here are 60,000 to 65,000 clones, roughly 89% of them singletons; the top ten hold approximately 7%. Germline CDR1 ENHRY, CDR2 SYGVKD. The CDR3 is made up of 17 amino acids. J was trimmed by 3 bases and V by 4 bases; bases with no gene match: 7. Sequencing used peripheral blood, obtained on day 0 of AZD1222 vaccination. The sequence was collected from an adult in good health. The J gene is TRBJ2-6, the V gene TRBV10-3; 9 bases line up with TRBD1. The CDR3: CAISGDRDDGGANVLTF. CDR3 in DNA: TGTGCCATCAGTGGGGACAGGGACGACGGTGGGGCCAACGTCCTGACTTTC.